The 12 T cell receptor beta chains below were found in one sample sequenced in a study of blood T cell repertoires in COVID-19. Assay: immunoSEQ multiplex PCR; the TCRdb copy retains only in-frame clones and omits some. Of about 94,000 clones in the sample, about 80% were seen once. Sequenced sample: peripheral blood. These receptors all come from a human donor in a cohort sampled during active COVID-19.

This rearrangement joins TRBV11-2 to TRBJ1-1; 9 positions match TRBD1. Germline CDR1 reads SGHAT; CDR2 reads FQNNGV. The CDR3 is 15 amino acids. The V and J ends lost 5 bases and 5 bases, in that order; junction bases with no gene match: 9. The CDR3 sequence is CASSARQGEMTEAFF. The CDR3, as DNA: TGTGCCAGCAGCGCTCGACAGGGGGAGATGACTGAAGCTTTCTTT.

The V and J genes are TRBV7-6 and TRBJ2-2; 8 nucleotides line up with TRBD1. The CDR3 is 16 residues long. Unmatched junction bases numbered 8, after V lost 7 bases and J lost 1 base. Germline CDR1 reads SGHVS; CDR2 reads FNYEAQ. The CDR3 loop reads CASKKTGQENTGELFF. The CDR3 DNA reads as TGTGCCAGCAAAAAGACGGGACAGGAGAACACCGGGGAGCTGTTTTTT.

The gene calls are TRBV27 and TRBJ2-7, with TRBD2 matching over 7 bases. V trimming: 6 bases; J trimming: 4 bases; junction bases outside the gene matches: 9. Germline V lookup: CDR1 MNHEY, CDR2 SMNVEV (reference sequence). The CDR3 contains 14 residues. CDR3 loop: CASRGRQGGYEQYF. DNA of the CDR3: TGTGCCAGCAGGGGACGTCAGGGAGGGTACGAGCAGTACTTC.

The CDR3 loop reads CASRGQRYEQYF. Here the CDR3 DNA reads TGTGCCAGCAGGGGACAACGTTACGAGCAGTACTTC. The chain carries TRBV2 and TRBJ2-7; D might be TRBD1 (6 bases). The length of the CDR3 is 12 residues. Trimming pared 6 bases from V and 4 bases from J, leaving 10 bases between. From germline, CDR1 is SNHLY and CDR2 FYNNEI.

The CDR3 loop reads CASSKQGGSYEQYF. As DNA, the CDR3 is TGTGCCAGCAGTAAACAGGGAGGGTCCTACGAGCAGTACTTC. The V gene is TRBV2, the J gene TRBJ2-7, with a tentative D call TRBD2 (7 bases). Trimming removed 5 bases at V and 1 base at J, with 12 bases between. This CDR3 region has 14 residues. The germline gives CDR1 SNHLY, CDR2 FYNNEI.

This rearrangement joins TRBV3-1 (or the pseudogene TRBV3-2) to TRBJ1-2; TRBD1 matches at 8 bases. Per germline, CDR1 LGHDT and CDR2 YNNKEL (reference sequence). Trimming cost V 4 bases and J 8 bases; bases outside gene matches: 9. CDR3 length: 14 amino acids. CDR3 sequence: CASSLSQGASGYTF. The CDR3 coding sequence is TGTGCCAGCAGCCTTTCCCAGGGGGCGTCAGGCTACACCTTC.

The chain uses TRBV10-3 and TRBJ2-7; 8 bases agree with TRBD2. Looked up from germline, CDR1 is ENHRY and CDR2 is SYGVKD. V lost 3 bases and J lost 7; bases outside the gene matches: 11. The CDR3 contains 15 residues. CDR3 sequence (DNA): TGTGCCATCAGTGAAGCCGGCCTAGCGGGCTCGGAGCAGTACTTC. This codes for CAISEAGLAGSEQYF.

The chain couples TRBV23-1 to TRBJ2-6; tentatively, D is TRBD2 (6 bases). TRBV23-1 falls under the ORF class, with uncertain function. The ends were cut back, 6 bases at V and 3 bases at J, with 27 bases in the middle. This CDR3 has 20 amino acids. The CDR3 DNA is TGCGCCAGCAGACCCAGCGGGCAACCTGATGACAGAGATGGGGCCAACGTCCTGACTTTC. The encoded protein is CASRPSGQPDDRDGANVLTF.

This clone was seen just once. The rearrangement joins TRBV19 to TRBJ1-6; D remains unclear. The germline V and J ends were trimmed by 6 bases and 9 bases, with 18 bases remaining between them. This CDR3 has 15 residues. Germline V gene sequence: CDR1 LNHDA, CDR2 SQIVND (reference sequence). The CDR3 reads CASRSGPGGFSPLHF. The CDR3 DNA follows: TGTGCCAGTAGGAGTGGGCCCGGCGGGTTTTCACCCCTCCACTTT.

On this clone: Distinct nucleotide sequences in the sample also encode this CDR3. The chain recombines TRBV27 with TRBJ2-7; TRBD2 aligns across 7 bases. The CDR3 has 14 residues. V was pared by 6 bases and J by 3 bases, with 8 bases of the junction left unmatched. Germline V lookup: CDR1 MNHEY, CDR2 SMNVEV (reference sequence). CDR3: CASSSLAALYEQYF. The CDR3 coding sequence is TGTGCCAGCAGCTCTCTAGCGGCCCTCTACGAGCAGTACTTC.

The V and J genes are TRBV6-5 and TRBJ2-3, with 8 bases identical to TRBD2. There are 14 residues in the CDR3. J gave up 7 bases and V 6 bases, and 9 bases lay outside the gene matches. Germline V gene lookup returns CDR1 MNHEY and CDR2 SVGAGI. The CDR3: CASSISGNLHTQYF. The DNA for the CDR3 is TGTGCCAGCAGCATTAGCGGGAACCTTCATACGCAGTATTTT.

The V gene is TRBV2, the J gene TRBJ1-5, with no clear D. Trimming took 7 bases from V and 6 from J, leaving 10 bases between them. The CDR3 spans 12 residues. Germline lookup yields CDR1 SNHLY and CDR2 FYNNEI. CDR3 sequence reads: CASKQAAQPQHF. CDR3 in DNA: TGTGCCAGCAAGCAGGCAGCTCAGCCCCAGCATTTT.